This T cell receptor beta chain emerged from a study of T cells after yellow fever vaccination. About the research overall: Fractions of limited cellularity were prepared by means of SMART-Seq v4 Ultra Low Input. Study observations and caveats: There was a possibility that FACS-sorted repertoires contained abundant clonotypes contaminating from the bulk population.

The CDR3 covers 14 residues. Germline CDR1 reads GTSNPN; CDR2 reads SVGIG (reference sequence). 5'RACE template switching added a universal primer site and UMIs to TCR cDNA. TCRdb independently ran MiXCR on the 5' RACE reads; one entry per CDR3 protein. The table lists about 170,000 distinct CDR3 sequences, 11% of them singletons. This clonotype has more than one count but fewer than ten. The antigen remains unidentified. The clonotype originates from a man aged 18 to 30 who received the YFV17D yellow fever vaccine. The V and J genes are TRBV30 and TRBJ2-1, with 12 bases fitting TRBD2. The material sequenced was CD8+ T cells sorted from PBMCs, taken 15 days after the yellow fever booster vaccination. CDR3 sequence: CALYTSGGHNEQFF. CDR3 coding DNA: TGTGCTTTGTATACTAGCGGGGGGCACAATGAGCAGTTCTTC.